This T cell receptor (beta chain) appears in the sequencing data of a study of blood T cell repertoires in COVID-19. Across the study: T cells, B-cell-depleted T cells, or PBMCs supplied cDNA or gDNA.

This CDR3 has 15 amino acids. Germline CDR1 and CDR2: SGHRS and YFSETQ. The V gene end was trimmed by 5 bases and the J gene end by 2 bases; junction bases not matched to a gene: 6. Sequenced by immunoSEQ multiplex PCR; TCRdb stores in-frame clones only, minus some. Among around 200,000 clones, roughly 90% were seen once, and the ten largest hold less than 0.7%. The clonotype was recovered from a man aged 50 to 60 with acute or convalescent COVID-19. The chain employs TRBV5-1 and TRBJ2-1; 8 bases are shared with TRBD1. Sequenced: peripheral blood. The CDR3 reads CASSLLTGAYNEQFF. The DNA for the CDR3 is TGCGCCAGCAGTTTGCTGACAGGGGCCTACAATGAGCAGTTCTTC.